The clone carrying this T cell receptor (beta chain) was counted between two and nine times. Its antigen is not known. The data were obtained in a study of T-cell memory formation after mild COVID-19. Study-wide points: Second-wave clones peaking on day 37 lacked confirmed SARS-CoV-2 specificity.

The germline V gene has CDR1 MNHEY and CDR2 SMNVEV (reference sequence). This CDR3 comprises 15 residues. The V gene end was trimmed by 3 bases and the J gene end by 0 bases; junction bases not matched to a gene: 4. TCR alpha and TCR beta cDNA libraries carrying sample barcodes and UMIs were produced by 5'RACE using constant-segment primers. One entry per CDR3 protein, called by TCRdb with MiXCR from the 5' RACE reads. The table includes hundreds of thousands of distinct CDR3 sequences, roughly 17% detected once. The clonotype comes from an adult woman who had mild COVID-19 (a few samples of this study predate the infection). Cell type and time point are not known. V is TRBV27 and J is TRBJ2-7; TRBD2 agrees at 8 bases. The sequenced material came from PBMCs or a T cell subset sorted from them (not recorded which). CDR3 sequence reads: CASSLKSGSSYEQYF. The CDR3, as DNA: TGTGCCAGCAGTTTGAAAAGCGGGAGCTCCTACGAGCAGTACTTC.